This T cell receptor beta chain was captured in a study of T cell responses to AZD1222 COVID-19 vaccine. General observations from the study: In a largely white British group with more females than males, clonal diversity was possibly underestimated. Rises in breadth and depth of Spike-specific TCRs came after two AZD1222 doses. Variant regions that are unmutated are reportedly the target of nearly half of spike-specific TCRs.

Profiled with immunoSEQ multiplex PCR; TCRdb holds only in-frame clones, not every one. The profile shows 150,000 or so clones, roughly nine tenths of them singletons. V shed 5 bases, J shed 1 base, and the junction held 11 bases outside the gene matches. This CDR3 spans 17 amino acids. Germline lookup yields CDR1 LNHDA and CDR2 SQIVND (reference sequence). About this clone itself: Its antigen remains unknown.

The sequences come from peripheral blood, collected on day 0 of AZD1222 vaccination. The J gene is TRBJ1-5, the V gene TRBV19, with 7 nucleotides matching TRBD1. The receptor's source is an adult in good health. CDR3 amino acids: CASSHNRGPGSNQPQHF. The CDR3 DNA is TGTGCCAGTAGTCATAACAGGGGCCCGGGCAGCAATCAGCCCCAGCATTTT.